What follows is one TCR beta chain and its context. The data stem from a study of Ad26.COV2.S vaccination and SARS-CoV-2 variants. V lost 2 bases and J 3 bases, leaving 10 bases between the germline ends. Germline lookup yields CDR1 MNHEY and CDR2 SMNVEV (reference sequence). CDR3 length: 14 amino acids. Some clones are missing from TCRdb's copy, which holds only in-frame ones; the method was immunoSEQ multiplex PCR. The data show 300,000 to 450,000 clones, about 91% seen once. This clonotype was sampled from a human donor who had recovered from COVID-19. This chain uses TRBV27 with TRBJ1-2; D is undetermined. The sample was peripheral blood, taken after recovery from COVID-19. The chain's CDR3 is CASSLAESHYGYTF. The DNA for the CDR3 is TGTGCCAGCAGTTTAGCAGAGAGCCACTATGGCTACACCTTC.